This TCR beta chain was identified during a study of blood T cell repertoires in COVID-19. The overall study: COVID-19 samples, acute and convalescent, were from the United States, Italy and Spain. T cells, B-cell-depleted T cells, or PBMCs supplied cDNA or gDNA.

The protocol was immunoSEQ multiplex PCR, while the TCRdb copy is restricted to in-frame clones and leaves out a portion. Of around 260,000 clones in the sample, around 90% were seen once. V was clipped by 4 bases and J by 3 bases, with 7 bases between them. CDR3 length equals 13 residues. Per germline, CDR1 ENHRY and CDR2 SYGVKD. This clone showed up just a few times. The sequenced sample consisted of peripheral blood. The genes are TRBV10-3 and TRBJ1-5; TRBD1 is a possible D gene (6 bases). This sequence was found in a human donor in a cohort sampled during active COVID-19. The DNA of the CDR3 is TGTGCCATCAGTGGACAGGACAATCAGCCCCAGCATTTT. Its translation is CAISGQDNQPQHF.